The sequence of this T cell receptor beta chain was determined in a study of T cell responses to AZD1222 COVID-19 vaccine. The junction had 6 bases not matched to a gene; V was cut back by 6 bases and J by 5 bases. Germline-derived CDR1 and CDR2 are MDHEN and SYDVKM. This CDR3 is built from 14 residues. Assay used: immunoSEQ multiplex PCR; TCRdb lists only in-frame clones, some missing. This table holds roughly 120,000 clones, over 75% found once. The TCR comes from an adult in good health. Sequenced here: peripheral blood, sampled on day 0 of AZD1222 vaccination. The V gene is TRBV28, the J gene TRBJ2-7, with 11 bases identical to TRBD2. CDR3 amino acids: CASRISGRGNEQYF. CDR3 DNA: TGTGCCAGCAGGATTAGCGGGAGGGGCAACGAGCAGTACTTC.